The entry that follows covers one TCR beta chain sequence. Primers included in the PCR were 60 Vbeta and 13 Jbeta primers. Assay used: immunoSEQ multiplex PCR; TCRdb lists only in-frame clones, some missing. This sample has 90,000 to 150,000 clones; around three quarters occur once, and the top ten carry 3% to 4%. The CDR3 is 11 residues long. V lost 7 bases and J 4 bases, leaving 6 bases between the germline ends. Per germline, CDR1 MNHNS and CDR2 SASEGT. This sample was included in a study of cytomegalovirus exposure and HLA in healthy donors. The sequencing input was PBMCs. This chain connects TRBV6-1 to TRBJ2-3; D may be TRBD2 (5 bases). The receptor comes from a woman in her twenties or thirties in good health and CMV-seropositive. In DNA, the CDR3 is TGTGCCAGCACGGAGGCAGATACGCAGTATTTT. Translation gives CASTEADTQYF.